This entry lists 17 T cell receptor beta chains sequenced from one sample in a study of T-cell memory formation after mild COVID-19. One entry per CDR3 protein, called by TCRdb with MiXCR from the 5' RACE reads. The sample contains hundreds of thousands of distinct CDR3 sequences, about 20% of which appear only once. The sequencing sample was made of PBMCs or a T cell subset sorted from them (not recorded which). These receptors all stem from a man aged 18 to 29 who had mild COVID-19 (a few samples of this study predate the infection). Cell type and time point are not known.

The chain has TRBV11-2 and TRBJ2-5; unclear D gene. CDR1 and CDR2 (germline): SGHAT, FQNNGV. CDR3 length: 16 amino acids. The V and J ends lost 5 bases and 3 bases respectively, with 19 bases between them. CDR3 residues: CASSPLFRVAEETQYF. The CDR3, as DNA: TGTGCCAGCAGCCCCCTATTCCGTGTGGCGGAAGAGACCCAGTACTTC.

This clonotype was picked up one time. The chain employs TRBV12-3 or TRBV12-4 and TRBJ2-3; no reliable D call. This CDR3 is 12 amino acids long. V lost 5 bases and J lost 8, with 11 bases in between. CDR3 in amino acids: CASSRPAATQYF. The CDR3 nucleotides read TGTGCCAGCAGTCGACCGGCTGCTACGCAGTATTTT.

This clonotype came up once. V usage is TRBV5-1 and J usage is TRBJ2-3; perhaps TRBD2 as D (6 bases). V was pared by 4 bases and J by 5 bases, with 17 bases between. The CDR3 totals 15 residues. Germline-derived CDR1 and CDR2 are SGHRS and YFSETQ. This CDR3 is CASSPRDFNIDTQYF. The CDR3 bases are TGCGCCAGCAGCCCCCGGGACTTCAACATAGATACGCAGTATTTT.

This clonotype was counted a few times. This chain links TRBV3-1 with TRBJ2-1, with 8 bases identical to TRBD2. Germline V CDR1 and CDR2: LGHDT, YNNKEL (reference sequence). This CDR3 spans 14 amino acids. The ends lost 5 bases at V and 4 bases at J; junction bases unmatched: 4. The CDR3 sequence is CASSTRGGYNEQFF. The DNA for the CDR3 is TGTGCCAGCAGCACACGGGGGGGGTACAATGAGCAGTTCTTC.

This clonotype was recorded many times. The chain joins TRBV4-2 to TRBJ2-3; D is ambiguous. The V end lost 0 bases, the J end lost 6 bases, and 10 bases lay between the germline ends. From germline, CDR1 is LGHNA and CDR2 YNFKEQ. The CDR3 has 14 residues. The DNA for the CDR3 is TGTGCCAGCAGCCAAGAAGCCAGTGTCGATACGCAGTATTTT. Its translation: CASSQEASVDTQYF.

In this sample, this clonotype turned up once. The gene calls are TRBV6-5 and TRBJ1-1; D gene ambiguous. V was cut by 5 bases and J by 5 bases, with 12 bases left in between. Germline V gene sequence: CDR1 MNHEY, CDR2 SVGAGI. The CDR3 is made up of 13 amino acids. CDR3 DNA: TGTGCCAGCAGTCCGACGAAAGGAACTGAAGCTTTCTTT. This translates into CASSPTKGTEAFF.

The chain uses TRBV2 and TRBJ1-1; maybe TRBD1 (6 bases). The CDR3 consists of 11 residues. V was clipped by 8 bases and J by 9 bases, with 13 bases between them. Germline CDR1 SNHLY, CDR2 FYNNEI. The CDR3 reads CASSEGVKAFF. DNA of the CDR3: TGTGCCAGCTCGGAGGGGGTTAAAGCTTTCTTT.

The table lists this clonotype with many counts. V usage is TRBV10-3 and J usage is TRBJ2-2; 9 bases map to TRBD1. Per the germline V gene, CDR1 is ENHRY and CDR2 is SYGVKD. Unmatched junction bases numbered 10, after V lost 8 bases and J lost 6 bases. This CDR3 is 15 amino acids long. The CDR3 DNA sequence: TGTGCCATCTTCGGAGGGACAGGGATCGCCGGGGAGCTGTTTTTT. Encoded protein: CAIFGGTGIAGELFF.

This clonotype has more than one count but fewer than ten. J is TRBJ1-1 and V is TRBV6-2 or TRBV6-3; D gene ambiguous. Germline V gene lookup returns CDR1 MNHEY and CDR2 SVGEGT. V was trimmed by 6 bases and J by 5 bases, leaving 10 bases between them. The length of the CDR3 is 12 residues. Here the CDR3 reads CASSPTGTEAFF. The CDR3 DNA follows: TGTGCCAGCAGCCCGACGGGGACTGAAGCTTTCTTT.

This clonotype was counted a few times. The CDR3 region has the DNA TGTGCCAGCAGTTACTCGAGCGCCCTTGGGACCCAGTACTTC. As protein: CASSYSSALGTQYF. The chain couples TRBV6-6 to TRBJ2-5, with unresolved D. Germline V gene data show CDR1 as MNHNY and CDR2 as SVGAGI (reference sequence). Trimming stripped 0 bases from V and 7 bases from J, with 12 bases between. CDR3 length equals 14 residues.

The chain combines TRBV3-1 with TRBJ2-7; D is unclear. V was trimmed by 0 bases and J by 1 base, leaving 13 bases between them. The CDR3 has 16 residues. Germline CDR1 reads LGHDT; CDR2 reads YNNKEL (reference sequence). The CDR3 nucleotides read TGTGCCAGCAGCCAAGATTCACGGGTTGCGTCCTACGAGCAGTACTTC. As protein: CASSQDSRVASYEQYF.

The V call is TRBV6-2 or TRBV6-3, the J call TRBJ2-1; 9 nucleotides agree with TRBD1. V dropped 2 bases and J dropped 6; count of bases not matched to a gene: 5. The length of the CDR3 is 15 residues. CDR1 MNHEY and CDR2 SVGEGT come from the germline V gene. CDR3 nucleotides: TGTGCCAGCAGTTACGGGGACAGGGCTAGCAATGAGCAGTTCTTC. Amino acids: CASSYGDRASNEQFF.

This clonotype was detected only a few times. The chain uses TRBV7-2 and TRBJ1-5; no clear D. Looked up from germline, CDR1 is SGHTA and CDR2 is FQGNSA. V lost 3 bases and J 11 bases, leaving 14 bases between the germline ends. The CDR3 is 13 amino acids. CDR3 sequence: CASSLGDHLAQHF. The CDR3, as DNA: TGTGCCAGCAGCTTGGGAGATCATTTGGCCCAGCATTTT.

As for this clonotype: A much larger clone is a single base away; this may be a read error. The CDR3 nucleotides read TGCGCCAGCAGCTCTCGGGGGGGTTTCCAAGAGACCAAGTACTTC. Residues: CASSSRGGFQETKYF. The V gene is TRBV5-1, the J gene TRBJ2-5, with 8 nucleotides matching TRBD2. This CDR3 comprises 15 residues. CDR1 is SGHRS and CDR2 is YFSETQ in the germline V gene.

This clonotype was observed a few times. This sequence joins TRBV7-2 and TRBJ2-3; TRBD2 agrees at 8 bases. The CDR3 covers 17 residues. CDR1 is SGHTA and CDR2 is FQGNSA in the germline V gene. J lost 1 base, V lost 5 bases, and 11 bases had no gene match. DNA for the CDR3: TGTGCCAGCAGCCCGAAGACTAGCGCATGGGGCACAGATACGCAGTATTTT. Translating gives CASSPKTSAWGTDTQYF.

This chain joins TRBV4-2 and TRBJ1-6; D is unresolved. Germline V gives CDR1 LGHNA, CDR2 YNFKEQ. The CDR3 extends over 16 amino acids. Trimming left V 0 bases short and J 7 bases short, with 13 bases between. CDR3 residues: CASSQELLAVNSPLHF. In DNA, the CDR3 is TGTGCCAGCAGCCAAGAGTTACTAGCGGTCAATTCACCCCTCCACTTT.

Here the CDR3 DNA reads TGCGCCAGCAGCCGCGACAGGTGGGAGACCCAGTACTTC. Translating it yields CASSRDRWETQYF. J is TRBJ2-5 and V is TRBV4-3; D possibly corresponds to TRBD1 (6 bases). The CDR3 is 13 residues long. Germline V CDR1 and CDR2: LGHNA, YSLEER. Trimming removed 4 bases at V and 5 bases at J, with 11 bases between.